The 12 T cell receptor beta chains reported below all come from one sample, sequenced in a study of beta chain features in type 1 diabetes. The whole isolated RNA underwent reverse transcription, so sequencing captured expressed TCRB transcripts. Clones were sequenced by immunoSEQ multiplex PCR, and TCRdb holds only the in-frame ones, with some missing. The sample lists around 300,000 clones; approximately 11% were seen once. The sample comprised naive CD4+ T cells from blood. All receptors come from a woman younger than 45 in good health.

This clone was observed a handful of times. The chain uses TRBV4-2 and TRBJ2-5, with D tentatively TRBD1 (6 bases). The V gene lost 0 bases and the J gene lost 5 bases, with 13 bases spanning the gap. Per the germline V gene, CDR1 is LGHNA and CDR2 is YNFKEQ. The CDR3 spans 15 residues. The CDR3 nucleotides read TGTGCCAGCAGCCAAGAGGCAGGGGATAGGGAGACCCAGTACTTC. It yields the protein CASSQEAGDRETQYF.

J is TRBJ2-7 and V is TRBV28; 7 nucleotides agree with TRBD1. V shed 6 bases and J 3 bases; nucleotides not matched to a gene: 8. The germline V gene encodes CDR1 MDHEN and CDR2 SYDVKM. The CDR3 contains 14 residues. The CDR3, as DNA: TGTGCCAGCAGCCCTCCGGGACAGCTCTACGAGCAGTACTTC. Its translation: CASSPPGQLYEQYF.

This clone has only a few counts. The chain joins TRBV7-9 to TRBJ2-1; D is uncertain. V was trimmed by 3 bases and J by 0 bases, leaving 6 bases between them. Germline V CDR1 and CDR2: SEHNR, FQNEAQ (reference sequence). CDR3 length: 14 residues. The CDR3 DNA reads TGTGCCAGCAGCTTTACCGGCTCCTACAATGAGCAGTTCTTC. Translating it yields CASSFTGSYNEQFF.

The chain combines TRBV5-4 with TRBJ1-1; 9 bases fit TRBD1. Germline V gene sequence: CDR1 SGHNT, CDR2 YYREEE (reference sequence). The V gene end was trimmed by 6 bases and the J gene end by 3 bases; junction bases not matched to a gene: 6. CDR3 length equals 14 residues. The CDR3 sequence is CASTIQGADTEAFF. CDR3 nucleotides: TGTGCCAGCACCATACAGGGGGCGGACACTGAAGCTTTCTTT. The full variable domain, completed using reference TRBV5-4 and TRBJ1-1, is ETGVTQSPTHLIKTRGQQVTLRCSSQSGHNTVSWYQQALGQGPQFIFQYYREEENGRGNFPPRFSGLQFPNYSSELNVNALELDDSALYLCASTIQGADTEAFFGQGTRLTVV.

This clone turned up a few times. This chain joins TRBV2 and TRBJ2-5; D is unresolved. The CDR3 has 12 residues. Per the germline V gene, CDR1 is SNHLY and CDR2 is FYNNEI. Trimming took 4 bases from V and 6 from J, leaving 9 bases between them. Here the CDR3 reads CASSVLPKTQYF. The CDR3 coding sequence is TGTGCCAGCAGTGTCCTCCCTAAGACCCAGTACTTC.

The chain recombines TRBV7-9 with TRBJ2-7, with 7 bases that match TRBD2. Per the germline V gene, CDR1 is SEHNR and CDR2 is FQNEAQ (reference sequence). The CDR3 runs 14 residues. V dropped 1 base and J dropped 3; count of bases not matched to a gene: 3. The CDR3 region is CASSLGLADYEQYF. The CDR3 nucleotides read TGTGCCAGCAGCTTAGGGCTAGCGGACTACGAGCAGTACTTC.

V and J are TRBV4-2 and TRBJ2-1; 8 bases fit TRBD2. CDR1 is LGHNA, CDR2 YNFKEQ, per germline. The CDR3 contains 15 residues. The trim removed 1 base at V and 5 bases at J, leaving 4 bases unmatched. CDR3 residues: CASSQVLAENNEQFF. The CDR3 DNA follows: TGTGCCAGCAGCCAAGTACTAGCGGAAAACAATGAGCAGTTCTTC.

This clone turned up a few times. This sequence joins TRBV19 and TRBJ1-5, with a possible D match to TRBD1 (5 bases). The CDR3 covers 16 residues. Germline lookup yields CDR1 LNHDA and CDR2 SQIVND (reference sequence). V lost 7 bases and J 3 bases, leaving 19 bases between the germline ends. The CDR3 protein is CASTSHRKRLNQPQHF. CDR3 sequence (DNA): TGTGCCAGTACCTCACACAGGAAGCGACTCAATCAGCCCCAGCATTTT.

This clone showed up just a few times. The chain combines TRBV6-5 with TRBJ2-1; 8 bases map to TRBD2. Germline loops: CDR1 MNHEY, CDR2 SVGAGI. The CDR3 runs to 16 residues. Trimming took 0 bases from V and 3 from J; bases not matched to a gene: 4. The chain's CDR3 is CASSYSASGYYNEQFF. Written as DNA, the CDR3 is TGTGCCAGCAGTTACTCGGCTAGCGGGTACTACAATGAGCAGTTCTTC.

The rearrangement joins TRBV23-1 to TRBJ1-5; D ambiguous. TRBV23-1 is placed among ORFs of uncertain function. Trimming removed 5 bases from V and 2 bases from J, with 13 bases in between. The CDR3 length is 15 residues. The CDR3 is CASSFRTGRNQPQHF. The CDR3 DNA sequence: TGCGCCAGCAGTTTCAGGACTGGGCGCAATCAGCCCCAGCATTTT.

This clone has ten or more counts. Other DNA sequences of this sample code for an identical CDR3. The chain carries TRBV7-9 and TRBJ1-5; D is possibly TRBD1 (6 bases). The CDR3 runs 14 residues. Germline V CDR1 and CDR2: SEHNR, FQNEAQ (reference sequence). Deletions cut 0 bases from V and 7 bases from J, with 10 bases between. The CDR3 sequence is CASSLAGGNQPQHF. The CDR3, as DNA: TGTGCCAGCAGCTTAGCAGGGGGTAACCAGCCCCAGCATTTT.

The chain links TRBV28 to TRBJ2-7; the D gene is possibly TRBD2 (5 bases). This CDR3 comprises 15 residues. Germline-derived CDR1 and CDR2 are MDHEN and SYDVKM. V was shortened by 5 bases and J by 6 bases, with 20 bases between the two germline ends. The CDR3 here is CASSAASLVPPEQYF. The DNA for the CDR3 is TGTGCCAGCAGTGCCGCTTCACTAGTCCCACCCGAGCAGTACTTC.